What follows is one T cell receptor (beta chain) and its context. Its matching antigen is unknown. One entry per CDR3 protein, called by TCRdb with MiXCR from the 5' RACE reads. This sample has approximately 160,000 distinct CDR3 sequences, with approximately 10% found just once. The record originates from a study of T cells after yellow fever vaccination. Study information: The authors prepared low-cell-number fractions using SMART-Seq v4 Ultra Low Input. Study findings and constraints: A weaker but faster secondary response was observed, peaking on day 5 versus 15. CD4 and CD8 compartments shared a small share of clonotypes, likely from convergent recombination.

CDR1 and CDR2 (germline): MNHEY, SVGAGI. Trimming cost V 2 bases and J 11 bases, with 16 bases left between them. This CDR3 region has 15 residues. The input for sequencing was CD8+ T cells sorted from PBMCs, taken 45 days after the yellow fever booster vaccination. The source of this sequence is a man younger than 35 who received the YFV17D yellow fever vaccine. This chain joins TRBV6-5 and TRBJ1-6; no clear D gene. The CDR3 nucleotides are TGTGCCAGCAGTTACCGAGTTTCCGCGGACCCACCCCTCCACTTT. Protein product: CASSYRVSADPPLHF.